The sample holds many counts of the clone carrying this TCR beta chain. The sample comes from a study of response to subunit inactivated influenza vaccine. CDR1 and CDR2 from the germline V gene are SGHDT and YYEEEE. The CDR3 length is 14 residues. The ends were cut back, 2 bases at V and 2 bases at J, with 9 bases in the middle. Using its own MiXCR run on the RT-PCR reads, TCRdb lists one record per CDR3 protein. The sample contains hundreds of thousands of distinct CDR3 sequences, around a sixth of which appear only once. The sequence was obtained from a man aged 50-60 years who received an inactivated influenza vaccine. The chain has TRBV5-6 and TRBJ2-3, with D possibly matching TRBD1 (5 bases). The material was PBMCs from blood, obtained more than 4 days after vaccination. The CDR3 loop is CASSLNRPTDTQYF. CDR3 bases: TGTGCCAGCAGCTTAAACAGGCCCACAGATACGCAGTATTTT.